These 22 T cell receptor beta chains originate from one sample sequenced in a study of blood T cell repertoires in COVID-19. Clones were read by immunoSEQ multiplex PCR, and TCRdb kept only the in-frame ones, dropping some. The sample lists 150,000 to 200,000 clones, roughly 83% occurring once. What was sequenced was PBMCs or T cells enriched from blood (not recorded which). Every receptor here comes from a woman aged 60-70 years who had recovered from COVID-19.

This chain links TRBV5-8 with TRBJ1-3, with D maybe TRBD1 (6 bases). From germline, CDR1 is SGHTS and CDR2 YDEGEE. This CDR3 is 14 amino acids long. V lost 0 bases and J 3 bases, leaving 7 bases between the germline ends. The CDR3 reads CASSLGQDGNTIYF. CDR3 bases: TGTGCCAGCAGCTTGGGACAGGATGGAAACACCATATATTTT. Together with reference TRBV5-8 and TRBJ1-3, the CDR3 gives the full variable domain: EAGVTQSPTHLIKTRGQQATLRCSPISGHTSVYWYQQALGLGLQFLLWYDEGEERNRGNFPPRFSGRQFPNYSSELNVNALELEDSALYLCASSLGQDGNTIYFGEGSWLTVV.

This clone was counted only a few times. The V gene is TRBV7-2, the J gene TRBJ2-1; 14 bases align to TRBD2. V shed 5 bases, J shed 8 bases, and the junction held 2 bases outside the gene matches. The CDR3 extends over 14 amino acids. Germline loops: CDR1 SGHTA, CDR2 FQGNSA. The CDR3 protein is CASSRGLAGDEQFF. CDR3 nucleotides: TGTGCCAGCAGCCGGGGACTAGCGGGAGATGAGCAGTTCTTC.

The chain has TRBV5-1 and TRBJ2-1; no reliable D call. Germline V lookup: CDR1 SGHRS, CDR2 YFSETQ. V lost 0 bases and J lost 4, with 14 bases in between. This CDR3 contains 16 residues. The CDR3 loop is CASSLVGLPPYNEQFF. The DNA of the CDR3 is TGCGCCAGCAGCTTGGTTGGGCTCCCTCCTTACAATGAGCAGTTCTTC.

The chain uses TRBV5-5 and TRBJ1-4; D unresolved. Germline V CDR1 and CDR2: SGHKS, YYEKEE (reference sequence). V gave up 1 base and J gave up 8 bases, with 12 bases separating them. This CDR3 has 14 amino acids. The CDR3 DNA reads as TGTGCCAGCAGCTTGAGCACATCGGAGGAAAAACTGTTTTTT. This codes for CASSLSTSEEKLFF.

The rearrangement links TRBV2 to TRBJ2-5, with 10 positions matching TRBD2. CDR1 and CDR2 from the germline V gene are SNHLY and FYNNEI. The CDR3 is made up of 13 amino acids. V trimming: 6 bases; J trimming: 2 bases; junction bases outside the gene matches: 0. The CDR3 spells CASRLAGQETQYF. CDR3 bases: TGTGCCAGCAGACTAGCGGGACAAGAGACCCAGTACTTC.

The chain is built from TRBV30 and TRBJ1-4, with D possibly TRBD1 on 6 matching bases. CDR1 and CDR2 from the germline V gene are GTSNPN and SVGIG (reference sequence). Trimming removed 2 bases from V and 8 bases from J, with 9 bases in between. The CDR3 is 12 amino acids. In nucleotides, the CDR3 is TGTGCCTGGAGTCGTACAGGGGAAAAACTGTTTTTT. Translated: CAWSRTGEKLFF. Drawing the rest from reference TRBV30 and TRBJ1-4, the complete variable domain is SQTIHQWPATLVQPVGSPLSLECTVEGTSNPNLYWYRQAAGRGLQLLFYSVGIGQISSEVPQNLSASRPQDRQFILSSKKLLLSDSGFYLCAWSRTGEKLFFGSGTQLSVL.

The V gene is TRBV29-1, the J gene TRBJ1-1; 8 nucleotides agree with TRBD1. From germline, CDR1 is SQVTM and CDR2 ANQGSEA. Unmatched junction bases numbered 2, after V lost 4 bases and J lost 7 bases. The CDR3 loop spans 11 amino acids. CDR3 protein: CSVGGQGEAFF. CDR3 sequence (DNA): TGCAGCGTTGGTGGACAGGGTGAAGCTTTCTTT.

J is TRBJ1-1 and V is TRBV19; a weak D match, TRBD1 (5 bases). This CDR3 spans 13 amino acids. V shed 5 bases and J shed 11 bases, with 18 bases lying between them. Germline V CDR1 and CDR2: LNHDA, SQIVND (reference sequence). CDR3 loop: CASSLPGGRWAFF. The CDR3 bases are TGTGCCAGTAGTCTTCCCGGGGGTCGGTGGGCTTTCTTT.

This clone was picked up a small number of times. This chain links TRBV27 with TRBJ2-3; D is ambiguous. Deletions cut 6 bases from V and 5 bases from J, with 12 bases between. Germline V gene sequence: CDR1 MNHEY, CDR2 SMNVEV (reference sequence). The CDR3 is made up of 13 amino acids. The CDR3 sequence is CASSFVSGDTQYF. CDR3 in DNA: TGTGCCAGCAGCTTCGTCTCGGGAGATACGCAGTATTTT.

Of note for this clone: The same CDR3 arises from other DNA sequences in this sample as well. This chain connects TRBV5-1 to TRBJ2-1; 11 nucleotides match TRBD2. Germline V gene data show CDR1 as SGHRS and CDR2 as YFSETQ. This CDR3 contains 15 residues. The V gene end was trimmed by 1 base and the J gene end by 3 bases; junction bases not matched to a gene: 0. The CDR3 DNA is TGCGCCAGCAGCTTGACTAGCGGGAGCTACAATGAGCAGTTCTTC. Its translation is CASSLTSGSYNEQFF.

The rearrangement uses TRBV3-1 (or the pseudogene TRBV3-2) and TRBJ2-1, with a possible D match to TRBD1 (6 bases). There are 12 residues in the CDR3. V gave up 3 bases and J gave up 14 bases, with 14 bases separating them. The V gene's germline CDR1 is LGHDT and CDR2 YNNKEL (reference sequence). In DNA form, the CDR3 reads TGTGCCAGCAGCCAGCAACAGGGTGGGGAGTTCTTC. It is translated as CASSQQQGGEFF.

The CDR3, as DNA: TGTGCCAGCTCAGGGGGGGTTGGCACAGATACGCAGTATTTT. This translates into CASSGGVGTDTQYF. The rearrangement uses TRBV18 and TRBJ2-3; the match to TRBD2 covers 7 bases. Germline CDR1 reads KGHSH; CDR2 reads LQKENI. This CDR3 contains 14 residues. Trimming removed 5 bases from V and 1 base from J; junction bases left unmatched: 3. Combining the CDR3 with reference TRBV18 and TRBJ2-3 gives the whole variable domain NAGVMQNPRHLVRRRGQEARLRCSPMKGHSHVYWYRQLPEEGLKFMVYLQKENIIDESGMPKERFSAEFPKEGPSILRIQQVVRGDSAAYFCASSGGVGTDTQYFGPGTRLTVL.

The chain employs TRBV10-3 and TRBJ1-2; the match to TRBD1 covers 9 bases. The CDR3 sequence is 13 residues long. CDR1 and CDR2 from the germline V gene are ENHRY and SYGVKD. The J segment lost 7 bases and the V segment lost 4 bases, leaving 4 bases of the junction unmatched. Here the CDR3 DNA reads TGTGCCATCAGTGCGGACAGGGGAACTGGCTACACCTTC. Its protein product is CAISADRGTGYTF.

V is TRBV7-9 and J is TRBJ2-3; D is possibly TRBD1 (6 bases). Germline V CDR1 and CDR2: SEHNR, FQNEAQ (reference sequence). The CDR3 is made up of 15 amino acids. The V and J ends lost 2 bases and 2 bases respectively, with 11 bases between them. The CDR3 nucleotides read TGTGCCAGCAGCTTATCCCCAGGGGCCACAGATACGCAGTATTTT. Protein: CASSLSPGATDTQYF. Looking up the rest from reference TRBV7-9 and TRBJ2-3 gives the full variable domain: DTGVSQNPRHKITKRGQNVTFRCDPISEHNRLYWYRQTLGQGPEFLTYFQNEAQLEKSRLLSDRFSAERPKGSFSTLEIQRTEQGDSAMYLCASSLSPGATDTQYFGPGTRLTVL.

This clone occurred a few times. CDR3 sequence: CASSQEPRTASFSGNTIYF. CDR3 coding DNA: TGCGCCAGCAGCCAAGAGCCCCGGACAGCTTCATTCTCTGGAAACACCATATATTTT. The gene calls are TRBV4-1 and TRBJ1-3; tentatively, D is TRBD1 (6 bases). This CDR3 region has 19 residues. V was cut by 0 bases and J by 0 bases, with 18 bases left in between. CDR1 is MGHRA, CDR2 YSYEKL, per germline.

The chain links TRBV24-1 to TRBJ2-1; no firm D call. Trimming shortened V by 10 bases and J by 0 bases, and 6 bases separated the two germline ends. The V gene's germline CDR1 is KGHDR and CDR2 SFDVKD. The CDR3 contains 12 residues. The CDR3 sequence: CATRSSYNEQFF. The DNA for the CDR3 is TGTGCCACACGGAGCTCCTACAATGAGCAGTTCTTC.

The chain carries TRBV5-1 and TRBJ1-2; D is ambiguous. This CDR3 has 13 amino acids. Per germline, CDR1 SGHRS and CDR2 YFSETQ. The V end was cut by 3 bases, the J end by 1 base, with 7 bases between. CDR3: CASSSRDNYGYTF. The CDR3 DNA reads TGCGCCAGCAGCTCGAGGGATAACTATGGCTACACCTTC.

As DNA, the CDR3 is TGTGCCAGCAGCCCTCACCGGGGGGCTAGCACAGATACGCAGTATTTT. It specifies CASSPHRGASTDTQYF. The J gene is TRBJ2-3, the V gene TRBV7-9; D may be TRBD2 (7 bases). Germline CDR1 and CDR2: SEHNR and FQNEAQ (reference sequence). The CDR3 spans 16 residues. Trimming removed 5 bases from V and 0 bases from J, with 15 bases in between.

The gene calls are TRBV5-1 and TRBJ1-2; 7 nucleotides match TRBD1. The CDR3 is made up of 13 amino acids. V gave up 4 bases and J gave up 4 bases; unmatched junction bases: 4. Germline CDR1 SGHRS, CDR2 YFSETQ. The CDR3 here is CASSEDRAYGYTF. DNA of the CDR3: TGCGCCAGCAGCGAAGACAGGGCCTATGGCTACACCTTC.

V gene TRBV27 combines with J gene TRBJ1-3; D is possibly TRBD1 (5 bases). Germline CDR1 and CDR2: MNHEY and SMNVEV (reference sequence). Trimming pared 8 bases from V and 4 bases from J, leaving 18 bases between. The CDR3 has 15 amino acids. The CDR3 loop reads CASPPKGGAGNTIYF. In DNA form, the CDR3 reads TGTGCCAGCCCCCCCAAGGGAGGGGCCGGAAACACCATATATTTT.

The gene calls are TRBV7-3 and TRBJ2-1; 10 bases fit TRBD2. Germline assignment: CDR1 SGHTA and CDR2 FQGTGA. The CDR3 spans 15 residues. The V and J ends lost 5 bases and 9 bases, in that order; junction bases with no gene match: 10. CDR3: CASSPGSGRAGEQFF. Here the CDR3 DNA reads TGTGCCAGCAGCCCGGGGAGCGGGAGGGCCGGTGAGCAGTTCTTC.

This sequence joins TRBV30 and TRBJ1-4; D unresolved. Germline CDR1 reads GTSNPN; CDR2 reads SVGIG (reference sequence). V was pared by 3 bases and J by 8 bases, with 13 bases between. The CDR3 sequence is 13 residues long. The CDR3 DNA sequence: TGTGCCTGGAGCGTCCGGGGATTGGAAAAACTGTTTTTT. As protein: CAWSVRGLEKLFF.